The rows below give T cell receptor beta chains drawn from one sample of a study of breast tumors, draining lymph nodes, adjacent tissues. TCRdb re-derived calls from the multiplex PCR reads in MiXCR, one entry per CDR3 protein. The sample has about 60,000 distinct CDR3 sequences, less than 60% seen once. Sequencing was performed on breast tumor tissue. These receptors originate from a female donor with breast cancer. Some clones in this sample may be carry-over from other donors' samples. CDR3s include the opening cysteine and the closing phenylalanine or tryptophan. The D gene is left open where the match is weak. Clone size is shown for a subset of rows, as once, few, many or a class of expanded clone.

J: TRBJ2-1; V: TRBV2; size: -; D: -; CDR3: CASSLADEQFF; DNA: TGTGCCAGCAGTTTGGCGGATGAGCAGTTCTTC
J: TRBJ2-3; V: TRBV2; size: -; D: TRBD2; CDR3: CASRLTSGGADTQYF; DNA: TGTGCCAGCAGGTTGACTAGCGGGGGGGCAGATACGCAGTATTTT
J: TRBJ2-3; V: TRBV20-1; size: many; D: -; CDR3: CSARVSTDTQYF; DNA: TGCAGTGCTCGAGTAAGCACAGATACGCAGTATTTT
J: TRBJ2-7; V: TRBV2; size: -; D: -; CDR3: CASRSQGSSYEQYF; DNA: TGTGCCAGCCGAAGCCAGGGTAGCTCCTACGAGCAGTACTTC
J: TRBJ2-5; V: TRBV5-1; size: -; D: -; CDR3: CASSLVGVGQETQYF; DNA: TGCGCCAGCAGCTTGGTCGGGGTTGGCCAAGAGACCCAGTACTTC
J: TRBJ2-7; V: TRBV5-5; size: -; D: -; CDR3: CASSPHAPGAAYEQYF; DNA: TGTGCCAGCAGCCCTCATGCCCCGGGAGCCGCCTACGAGCAGTACTTC
J: TRBJ1-6; V: TRBV19; size: many; D: TRBD1; CDR3: CARGQAPGSYNSPLHF; DNA: TGTGCACGAGGACAGGCTCCAGGTTCCTATAATTCACCCCTCCACTTT
J: TRBJ2-1; V: TRBV4-1; size: many; D: TRBD2; CDR3: CASSPTSGGAVEQFF; DNA: TGCGCCAGCAGCCCTACTAGCGGGGGGGCTGTTGAGCAGTTCTTC
J: TRBJ1-4; V: TRBV6-5; size: many; D: -; CDR3: CASSHRAHAGYEKLFF; DNA: TGTGCCAGCAGTCACCGTGCCCACGCCGGCTATGAAAAACTGTTTTTT
J: TRBJ2-1; V: TRBV20-1; size: -; D: TRBD2; CDR3: CSANSGSKPQFF; DNA: TGCAGTGCTAATAGCGGGAGTAAACCACAGTTCTTC
J: TRBJ2-3; V: TRBV27; size: -; D: TRBD2; CDR3: CASSIRLAGGADTQYF; DNA: TGTGCCAGCAGTATTCGGTTAGCGGGAGGGGCAGATACGCAGTATTTT
J: TRBJ2-7; V: TRBV20-1; size: many; D: TRBD2; CDR3: CSARGPTEAGRGREQYF; DNA: TGCAGTGCTAGAGGTCCAACCGAAGCGGGAAGAGGTAGGGAGCAGTACTTC
J: TRBJ1-3; V: TRBV15; size: -; D: -; CDR3: CATSGAQISGNTIYF; DNA: TGTGCCACCAGCGGGGCCCAAATCTCTGGAAACACCATATATTTT
J: TRBJ2-3; V: TRBV4-2; size: -; D: TRBD2; CDR3: CASSQGGLAELWGPDTQYF; DNA: TGTGCCAGCAGCCAAGGCGGGCTAGCGGAACTATGGGGCCCAGATACGCAGTATTTT
J: TRBJ1-6; V: TRBV15; size: -; D: -; CDR3: CATSRDQNSPLHF; DNA: TGTGCCACCAGCAGAGATCAGAACTCGCCCCTCCACTTT
J: TRBJ2-3; V: TRBV9; size: -; D: -; CDR3: CASSPGVRDRPIADTQYF; DNA: TGCGCCAGCAGCCCGGGGGTCCGGGACCGGCCTATTGCAGATACGCAGTATTTT
J: TRBJ2-2; V: TRBV27; size: many; D: TRBD1; CDR3: CASSPRGTNTGELFF; DNA: TGTGCCAGCAGTCCCAGGGGGACGAACACCGGGGAGCTGTTTTTT
J: TRBJ1-4; V: TRBV12-3/TRBV12-4; size: few; D: -; CDR3: CASSRTGEKLFF; DNA: TGTGCCAGCAGTCGCACAGGGGAAAAACTGTTTTTT
J: TRBJ2-3; V: TRBV7-4; size: -; D: -; CDR3: CASSSFTGTSTDTQYF; DNA: TGTGCCAGCAGCTCCTTCACGGGGACCAGCACAGATACGCAGTATTTT
J: TRBJ2-5; V: TRBV2; size: -; D: TRBD1; CDR3: CASTRQGVQETQYF; DNA: TGTGCCAGCACTCGACAGGGTGTGCAAGAGACCCAGTACTTC
J: TRBJ2-1; V: TRBV6-2/TRBV6-3; size: many; D: -; CDR3: CASSYSGRGGNEQFF; DNA: TGTGCCAGCAGTTACTCGGGTCGGGGTGGGAATGAGCAGTTCTTC
J: TRBJ1-2; V: TRBV10-3; size: once; D: TRBD1; CDR3: CATNRQGSEGYTF; DNA: TGTGCCACCAATCGACAGGGGTCAGAGGGCTACACCTTC
J: TRBJ2-3; V: TRBV2; size: -; D: -; CDR3: CASSVEQGATDTQYF; DNA: TGTGCCAGCAGTGTTGAGCAGGGCGCCACAGATACGCAGTATTTT
J: TRBJ1-6; V: TRBV12-3/TRBV12-4; size: few; D: -; CDR3: CASTARTRRSPLHF; DNA: TGTGCCAGCACCGCCAGGACAAGAAGATCACCCCTCCACTTT
J: TRBJ2-7; V: TRBV20-1; size: many; D: -; CDR3: CSAPTGNRWQYF; DNA: TGCAGTGCTCCGACTGGTAACCGTTGGCAGTACTTC
J: TRBJ2-2; V: TRBV6-5; size: many; D: -; CDR3: CASSHSLSPRVGELFF; DNA: TGTGCCAGCAGTCACTCGCTAAGCCCCCGGGTCGGGGAGCTGTTTTTT
J: TRBJ1-2; V: TRBV27; size: many; D: TRBD1; CDR3: CASSFDGTGYGYTF; DNA: TGTGCCAGCAGTTTCGATGGGACAGGCTATGGCTACACCTTC
J: TRBJ2-1; V: TRBV6-1; size: once; D: TRBD2; CDR3: CASRETSGGYNEQFF; DNA: TGTGCCAGCAGGGAGACTAGCGGGGGGTACAATGAGCAGTTCTTC
J: TRBJ2-3; V: TRBV2; size: many; D: -; CDR3: CASSEALAVGDTQYF; DNA: TGTGCCAGCAGTGAAGCCTTAGCGGTTGGAGATACGCAGTATTTT
J: TRBJ2-3; V: TRBV2; size: -; D: -; CDR3: CASSARAVGTDTLYF; DNA: TGTGCCAGCAGTGCTAGAGCGGTGGGAACAGATACGCTGTATTTT
J: TRBJ2-3; V: TRBV4-1; size: -; D: TRBD2; CDR3: CASSQGGLADTDTQYF; DNA: TGCGCCAGCAGCCAAGGAGGGCTAGCGGACACAGATACGCAGTATTTT
J: TRBJ1-2; V: TRBV5-5; size: -; D: -; CDR3: CASSRGNYGYTF; DNA: TGTGCCAGCAGCAGGGGGAACTATGGCTACACCTTC
J: TRBJ2-1; V: TRBV18; size: many; D: -; CDR3: CASSPGYPRPEQFF; DNA: TGTGCCAGCTCACCCGGGTACCCTCGACCTGAGCAGTTCTTC
J: TRBJ1-6; V: TRBV12-3/TRBV12-4; size: -; D: -; CDR3: CASNKQGPNSPLHF; DNA: TGTGCCAGCAACAAACAGGGACCTAATTCACCCCTCCACTTT
J: TRBJ2-1; V: TRBV6-6; size: many; D: TRBD2; CDR3: CASSERTSGSYEQFF; DNA: TGTGCCAGCAGCGAACGGACTAGCGGGAGCTATGAGCAGTTCTTC
J: TRBJ1-4; V: TRBV20-1; size: -; D: -; CDR3: CSVGLWDGEKLLF; DNA: TGCAGTGTTGGACTGTGGGACGGTGAAAAACTGCTTTTT
J: TRBJ1-6; V: TRBV13; size: medium-sized; D: -; CDR3: CASSFANSPLHF; DNA: TGTGCCAGCAGCTTTGCGAATTCACCCCTCCACTTT
J: TRBJ2-1; V: TRBV29-1; size: -; D: -; CDR3: CRAITGAGDYNEQFF; DNA: TGCAGGGCCATAACCGGGGCAGGTGACTACAATGAGCAGTTCTTC
J: TRBJ2-3; V: TRBV15; size: -; D: TRBD2; CDR3: CATSRDFTSGGTQYF; DNA: TGCGCCACCAGCAGAGATTTTACTAGCGGAGGTACGCAGTATTTT
J: TRBJ1-1; V: TRBV2; size: few; D: -; CDR3: CASSEARDKSTEAFF; DNA: TGTGCCAGCAGTGAAGCGCGGGACAAGAGCACTGAAGCTTTCTTT
J: TRBJ2-7; V: TRBV20-1; size: many; D: -; CDR3: CSARATASYEQYF; DNA: TGCAGTGCTAGGGCGACAGCATCCTACGAGCAGTACTTC
J: TRBJ2-3; V: TRBV7-9; size: -; D: TRBD2; CDR3: CASSWPGERDLTDTQYF; DNA: TGTGCCAGCAGTTGGCCCGGGGAGCGGGACCTCACAGATACGCAGTATTTT
J: TRBJ1-1; V: TRBV19; size: -; D: -; CDR3: CASSRAATEAFF; DNA: TGTGCCAGTAGTAGGGCAGCCACTGAAGCTTTCTTT
J: TRBJ1-4; V: TRBV20-1; size: many; D: -; CDR3: CSAAVPEKLFF; DNA: TGCAGTGCCGCGGTACCTGAAAAACTGTTTTTT
J: TRBJ2-5; V: TRBV5-6; size: -; D: TRBD1; CDR3: CASSSWTGGEETQYF; DNA: TGTGCCAGCAGCTCCTGGACAGGGGGCGAGGAGACCCAGTACTTC
J: TRBJ1-5; V: TRBV24-1; size: -; D: -; CDR3: CATSETGRQPQHF; DNA: TGTGCCACCAGTGAAACCGGTCGGCAGCCCCAGCATTTT
J: TRBJ2-7; V: TRBV7-2; size: many; D: -; CDR3: CASRPTGTYEQYF; DNA: TGTGCCAGCAGACCGACAGGCACCTACGAGCAGTACTTC
J: TRBJ2-3; V: TRBV9; size: many; D: TRBD1; CDR3: CASSAATGSTDTQYF; DNA: TGTGCCAGCAGCGCCGCGACAGGGTCCACAGATACGCAGTATTTT
J: TRBJ1-2; V: TRBV19; size: -; D: TRBD1; CDR3: CASSPYGTGVYGYTF; DNA: TGTGCCAGTAGTCCCTACGGGACAGGGGTCTATGGCTACACCTTC